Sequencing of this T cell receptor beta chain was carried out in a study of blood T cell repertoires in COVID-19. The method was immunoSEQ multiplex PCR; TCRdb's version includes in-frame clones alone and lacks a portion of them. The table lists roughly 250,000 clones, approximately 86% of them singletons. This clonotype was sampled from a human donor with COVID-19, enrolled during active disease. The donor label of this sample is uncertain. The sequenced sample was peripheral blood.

CDR3 DNA sequence: TGTGCCATCAGTGAGTCGCGGAACACTGAAGCTTTCTTT. Its protein product is CAISESRNTEAFF. The genes are TRBV10-3 and TRBJ1-1; D uncertain. Germline V gene data show CDR1 as ENHRY and CDR2 as SYGVKD. V lost 0 bases to trimming and J lost 1 base, with 3 bases between them. The CDR3 runs to 13 residues.